This T cell receptor beta chain was recovered during a study of cytomegalovirus exposure and HLA in healthy donors. This clone was seen a handful of times. Its antigen remains unknown. Use of 60 Vbeta and 13 Jbeta primers characterized the PCR. Original analysis: Approximately 12 million of around 85 million unique TCR beta chains were shared, per a later count. Measured with immunoSEQ multiplex PCR; TCRdb has only the in-frame clones, and not every one. V, J and clone size reflect that table, while D and trimming were determined from the DNA. The sample carries 250,000 or so clones, approximately 91% recorded once. Points from the study as a whole: Among the CMV-associated chains, a few were confirmed in vitro as specific for CMV antigens. Researchers reported in a later analysis that a missense DCLRE1C variant was tied to TCR beta V- and J-gene trimming.

V lost 4 bases and J lost 0, with 10 bases in between. Looked up from germline, CDR1 is MDHEN and CDR2 is SYDVKM. The CDR3 totals 15 residues. The chain uses TRBV28 and TRBJ1-3; TRBD1 is a possible D gene (5 bases). The source of this sequence is a girl aged 2-9 years in good health and CMV-seronegative. The sample consisted of PBMCs. CDR3 coding DNA: TGTGCCAGCAGTTATGGGGCGTCCTCTGGAAACACCATATATTTT. Translation: CASSYGASSGNTIYF.